These T cell receptor beta chains were read from a single sample in a study of shared clonotypes between healthy human individuals. The method was immunoSEQ multiplex PCR; TCRdb's version includes in-frame clones alone and lacks a portion of them. The sample records roughly 760,000 clones, less than 85% being singletons. The sample consisted of memory CD4+ T cells sorted from blood. These receptors originate from a woman in her twenties or thirties in good health. The CDR3 runs from the conserved cysteine through the conserved F or W. A D gene is named only where the DNA matches it firmly. Clone sizes are given selectively: once, few, many, or a class where the clone is expanded.

>.|.|TRBJ1-5|TRBV6-5
CASSYSRGDNQPQHF
TGTGCCAGCAGTTACTCGAGAGGTGACAATCAGCCCCAGCATTTT
>.|.|TRBJ1-4|TRBV5-4
CASTRGLGPDEKLFF
TGTGCCAGCACCCGTGGGTTAGGGCCTGATGAAAAACTGTTTTTT
>.|.|TRBJ1-4|TRBV5-4
CASSLKAVAAHEKLFF
TGTGCCAGCAGCTTGAAGGCAGTGGCAGCTCATGAAAAACTGTTTTTT
>.|.|TRBJ1-4|TRBV19
CASSIQATNEKLFF
TGTGCCAGTAGTATACAGGCAACTAATGAAAAACTGTTTTTT
>TRBD2|.|TRBJ2-1|TRBV28
CATNYRLAGGGNEQFF
TGTGCCACCAACTATCGGCTAGCGGGAGGGGGCAATGAGCAGTTCTTC
>.|.|TRBJ2-6|TRBV28
CASSSPGAAGANVLTF
TGTGCCAGCAGTTCCCCAGGGGCCGCTGGGGCCAACGTCCTGACTTTC
>TRBD2|.|TRBJ2-7|TRBV5-8
CASNAPGLEGYEQYF
TGTGCCAGCAACGCGCCGGGACTAGAGGGCTACGAGCAGTACTTC
>TRBD2|.|TRBJ2-7|TRBV27
CASKLRTSAYEQYF
TGTGCCAGCAAACTACGGACTAGCGCCTACGAGCAGTACTTC
>.|.|TRBJ2-7|TRBV5-1
CASCPGLAINEQYF
TGCGCCAGCTGCCCCGGGCTAGCGATCAACGAGCAGTACTTC
>.|.|TRBJ1-5|TRBV5-1
CASSLTGQALQPQHF
TGCGCCAGCAGCTTGACAGGCCAAGCATTACAGCCCCAGCATTTT
>TRBD2|.|TRBJ2-3|TRBV29-1
CSVDSSGSGDTQYF
TGCAGCGTTGATTCTAGCGGGAGCGGAGATACGCAGTATTTT
>TRBD2|few|TRBJ2-3|TRBV25-1
CASSHGTSGGTDTQYF
TGTGCCAGCAGTCACGGGACTAGCGGTGGCACAGATACGCAGTATTTT
>TRBD1|.|TRBJ1-1|TRBV19
CASSGQGGNTEAFF
TGTGCCAGCAGCGGACAGGGGGGAAACACTGAAGCTTTCTTT
>.|few|TRBJ2-7|TRBV7-7
CASSAKQGPSYEQYF
TGTGCCAGCAGCGCCAAACAGGGCCCCTCCTACGAGCAGTACTTC
>.|.|TRBJ1-2|TRBV28
CASSQLGNYGYTF
TGTGCCAGCAGTCAACTGGGGAACTATGGCTACACCTTC
>.|.|TRBJ1-1|TRBV9
CASSALPGGNTEAFF
TGTGCCAGCAGCGCTCTCCCTGGGGGGAACACTGAAGCTTTCTTT
>TRBD2|.|TRBJ2-2|TRBV4-2
CASSPETSGMNTGELFF
TGTGCCAGCAGCCCCGAGACTAGCGGGATGAACACCGGGGAGCTGTTTTTT
>.|.|TRBJ2-3|TRBV14
CASSPRRGLTDTQYF
TGTGCCAGCAGCCCTAGGAGGGGTTTGACAGATACGCAGTATTTT
>TRBD2|.|TRBJ2-1|TRBV25-1
CASSEGGRGNNEQFF
TGTGCCAGCAGTGAAGGCGGGAGGGGGAACAATGAGCAGTTCTTC
>TRBD2|.|TRBJ2-1|TRBV5-4
CASSEPLAGSYNEQFF
TGTGCCAGCAGCGAGCCCCTAGCGGGATCCTACAATGAGCAGTTCTTC
>TRBD1|.|TRBJ2-7|TRBV28
CASSGSRQGPSYEQYF
TGTGCCAGCAGTGGATCTAGACAGGGCCCTTCCTACGAGCAGTACTTC
>.|.|TRBJ1-3|TRBV7-9
CASSLTGLRGNTIYF
TGTGCCAGCAGCTTAACTGGCCTCCGTGGAAACACCATATATTTT
>.|.|TRBJ1-1|TRBV28
CASSLDMNTEAFF
TGTGCCAGCAGTTTGGACATGAACACTGAAGCTTTCTTT
>TRBD2|.|TRBJ2-1|TRBV5-1
CASSFGTSGSGGSYNEQFF
TGCGCCAGCAGCTTCGGGACTAGCGGGAGTGGTGGGTCCTACAATGAGCAGTTCTTC
>.|once|TRBJ1-5|TRBV27
CASSSDGQVKGQPQHF
TGTGCCAGCAGTTCGGATGGGCAGGTGAAGGGGCAGCCCCAGCATTTT
>TRBD1|.|TRBJ2-7|TRBV5-1
CASSDQTGEEQYF
TGCGCCAGCAGCGATCAGACAGGGGAAGAGCAGTACTTC
>.|.|TRBJ1-1|TRBV6-1
CASSEFRSTEAFF
TGTGCCAGCAGTGAATTTAGGAGCACTGAAGCTTTCTTT
>.|.|TRBJ1-4|TRBV28
CASSSFDGVGEKLFF
TGTGCCAGCAGTTCCTTCGACGGGGTAGGAGAAAAACTGTTTTTT
>.|.|TRBJ2-5|TRBV7-3
CASSLSHQETQYF
TGTGCCAGCAGCTTAAGCCACCAAGAGACCCAGTACTTC
>TRBD2|.|TRBJ2-4|TRBV15
CATSRSPGLAGGPNIQYF
TGTGCCACCAGCAGATCCCCGGGACTAGCGGGAGGGCCGAACATTCAGTACTTC
>.|.|TRBJ2-7|TRBV28
CARAHPSGYEQYF
TGTGCCAGAGCTCATCCTTCGGGGTACGAGCAGTACTTC
>TRBD1|.|TRBJ1-5|TRBV19
CASSVETGTGGNQPQHF
TGTGCCAGTAGTGTTGAAACCGGGACAGGGGGTAATCAGCCCCAGCATTTT
>TRBD2|.|TRBJ2-1|TRBV6-1
CASKASGRFEQFF
TGTGCCAGCAAGGCTAGCGGGAGATTTGAGCAGTTCTTC
>.|.|TRBJ2-7|TRBV11-3
CASSLAGMEQYF
TGTGCCAGCAGCTTAGCCGGGATGGAGCAGTACTTC
>TRBD2|.|TRBJ2-4|TRBV2
CASSEREGVQYF
TGTGCCAGCAGTGAGCGGGAGGGGGTTCAGTACTTC
>TRBD2|once|TRBJ2-3|TRBV11-3
CASSVRASGTDTQYF
TGTGCCAGCAGCGTTAGGGCTAGCGGAACAGATACGCAGTATTTT
>TRBD2|once|TRBJ2-1|TRBV19
CASRGSGRANSYNEQFF
TGTGCCAGTAGGGGTAGCGGGAGGGCCAATTCCTACAATGAGCAGTTCTTC
>TRBD1|.|TRBJ1-1|TRBV6-5
CASSRQGSAEAFF
TGTGCCAGCAGCCGACAGGGTAGCGCTGAAGCTTTCTTT
>TRBD2|.|TRBJ2-5|TRBV6-5
CASSPTSGSAETQYF
TGTGCCAGCAGTCCGACTAGCGGGAGTGCAGAGACCCAGTACTTC
>TRBD1|.|TRBJ1-1|TRBV5-1
CASSLGDRGGNTEAFF
TGCGCCAGCAGCTTGGGGGACAGGGGAGGGAACACTGAAGCTTTCTTT
>.|.|TRBJ2-3|TRBV28
CVTARSSTDTQYF
TGTGTCACAGCTAGGAGTAGCACAGATACGCAGTATTTT
>TRBD2|few|TRBJ2-7|TRBV10-3
CAISPLAVPYEQYF
TGTGCCATCAGTCCACTAGCGGTGCCCTACGAGCAGTACTTC
>.|.|TRBJ2-3|TRBV10-2
CASISHGATASTDTQYF
TGCGCCAGCATCTCGCACGGGGCGACGGCTAGCACAGATACGCAGTATTTT
>.|.|TRBJ2-1|TRBV4-1
CASSQVRNHNEQFF
TGCGCCAGCAGCCAGGTGAGGAACCACAATGAGCAGTTCTTC
>TRBD1|.|TRBJ1-5|TRBV19
CASSGTGRVQPQHF
TGTGCCAGTAGTGGGACAGGGAGGGTTCAGCCCCAGCATTTT
>.|.|TRBJ2-7|TRBV28
CASRESSYEQYF
TGTGCCAGCAGGGAGAGTAGCTACGAGCAGTACTTC
>.|.|TRBJ1-3|TRBV5-6
CASSFDSGNTIYF
TGTGCCAGCAGCTTTGACTCTGGAAACACCATATATTTT
>.|.|TRBJ2-5|TRBV6-1
CASSGTVMETQYF
TGTGCCAGCAGTGGGACAGTCATGGAGACCCAGTACTTC
>.|once|TRBJ2-7|TRBV28
CASSSVKTPYEQYF
TGTGCCAGCAGCTCCGTTAAGACCCCCTACGAGCAGTACTTC
>TRBD1|.|TRBJ1-4|TRBV7-9
CASSNYRTGELFF
TGTGCCAGCAGCAACTATAGGACAGGCGAACTGTTTTTT
>TRBD2|.|TRBJ2-3|TRBV15
CATSLRLAGTSTDTQYF
TGTGCCACCAGCCTCCGACTAGCGGGCACTAGCACAGATACGCAGTATTTT
>.|.|TRBJ2-5|TRBV28
CASSLSNTETQYF
TGTGCCAGCAGTTTATCCAACACAGAGACCCAGTACTTC
>.|once|TRBJ1-1|TRBV28
CASSLVTATEAFF
TGTGCCAGCAGTTTAGTGACAGCCACTGAAGCTTTCTTT
>TRBD2|.|TRBJ2-3|TRBV6-5
CASSSPLAGQDTQYF
TGTGCCAGCAGTTCCCCCCTAGCGGGTCAAGATACGCAGTATTTT
>.|.|TRBJ2-1|TRBV27
CASSFGRSSYNEQFF
TGTGCCAGCAGTTTCGGGCGAAGCTCCTACAATGAGCAGTTCTTC
>.|once|TRBJ2-2|TRBV29-1
CSVEVSGAGTGELFF
TGCAGCGTTGAGGTTAGCGGAGCGGGCACCGGGGAGCTGTTTTTT
>TRBD2|.|TRBJ2-3|TRBV7-2
CASSIRTSGITDTQYF
TGTGCCAGCAGCATACGGACTAGCGGGATAACAGATACGCAGTATTTT
>TRBD1|.|TRBJ2-7|TRBV5-6
CASSQTGTGDDEQYF
TGTGCCAGCAGCCAGACCGGGACAGGGGACGACGAGCAGTACTTC
>TRBD1|many|TRBJ2-7|TRBV30
CAWSAAGTGSPEQYF
TGTGCCTGGAGTGCCGCCGGGACAGGGAGTCCCGAGCAGTACTTC